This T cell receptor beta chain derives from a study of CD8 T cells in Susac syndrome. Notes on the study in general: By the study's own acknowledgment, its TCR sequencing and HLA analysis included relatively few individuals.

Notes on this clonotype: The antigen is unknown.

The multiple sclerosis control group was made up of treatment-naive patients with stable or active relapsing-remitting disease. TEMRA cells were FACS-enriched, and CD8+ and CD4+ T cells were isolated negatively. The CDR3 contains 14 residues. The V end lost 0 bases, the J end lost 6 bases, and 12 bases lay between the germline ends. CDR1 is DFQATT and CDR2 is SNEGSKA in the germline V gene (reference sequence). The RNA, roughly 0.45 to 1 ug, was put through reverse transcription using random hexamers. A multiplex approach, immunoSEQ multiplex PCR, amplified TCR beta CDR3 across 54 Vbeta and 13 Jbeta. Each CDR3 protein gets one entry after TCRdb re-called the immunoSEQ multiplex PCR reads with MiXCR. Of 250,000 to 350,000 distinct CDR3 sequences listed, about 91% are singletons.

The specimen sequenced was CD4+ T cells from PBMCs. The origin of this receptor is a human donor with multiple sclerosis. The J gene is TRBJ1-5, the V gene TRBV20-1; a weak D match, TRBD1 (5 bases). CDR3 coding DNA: TGCAGTGCTAGAGATCCCTTGGGGGGTCAGCCCCAGCATTTT. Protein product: CSARDPLGGQPQHF.